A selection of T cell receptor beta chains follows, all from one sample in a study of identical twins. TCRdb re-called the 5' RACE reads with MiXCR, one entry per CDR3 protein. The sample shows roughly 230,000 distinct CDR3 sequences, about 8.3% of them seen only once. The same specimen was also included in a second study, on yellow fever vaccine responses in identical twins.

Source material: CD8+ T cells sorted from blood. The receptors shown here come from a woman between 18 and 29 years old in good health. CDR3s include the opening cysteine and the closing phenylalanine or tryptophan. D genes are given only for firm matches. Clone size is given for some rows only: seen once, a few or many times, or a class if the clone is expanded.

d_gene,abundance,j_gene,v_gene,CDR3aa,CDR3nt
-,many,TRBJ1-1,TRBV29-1,CSCGGTEAFF,TGCAGCTGCGGTGGCACTGAAGCTTTCTTT
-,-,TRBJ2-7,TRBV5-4,CASSAEAESYEQYF,TGTGCCAGCAGCGCCGAAGCGGAGTCCTACGAGCAGTACTTC
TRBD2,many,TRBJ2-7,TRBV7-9,CASSLEVGGLPIYEQYF,TGTGCCAGCAGCTTAGAAGTCGGGGGACTACCCATTTACGAGCAGTACTTC
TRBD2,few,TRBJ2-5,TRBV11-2,CASSPPEAGGVETQYF,TGTGCCAGCAGCCCGCCTGAAGCGGGGGGGGTGGAGACCCAGTACTTC
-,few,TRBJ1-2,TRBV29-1,CSVTGTNYGYTF,TGCAGCGTTACCGGGACCAACTATGGCTACACCTTC
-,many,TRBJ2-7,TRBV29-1,CSVVITGDQNYEQYF,TGCAGCGTTGTGATCACGGGGGACCAAAACTACGAGCAGTACTTC
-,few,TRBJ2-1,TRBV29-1,CSVRVLERGNEQFF,TGCAGCGTCAGGGTACTAGAAAGGGGCAATGAGCAGTTCTTC
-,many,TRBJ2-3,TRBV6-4,CASSDGGVDTQYF,TGTGCCAGCAGTGACGGGGGCGTGGATACGCAGTATTTT
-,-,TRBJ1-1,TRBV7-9,CASSHRVIVGMNTEAFF,TGTGCCAGCAGCCACAGGGTGATTGTCGGGATGAACACTGAAGCTTTCTTT
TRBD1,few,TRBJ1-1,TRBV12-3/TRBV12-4,CASRTGTNTEAFF,TGTGCCAGCAGGACAGGGACAAACACTGAAGCTTTCTTT
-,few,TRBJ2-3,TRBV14,CASRHQGDTQYF,TGTGCCAGCAGACATCAGGGCGATACGCAGTATTTT
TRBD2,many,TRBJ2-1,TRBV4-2,CASSQASGDSNEQFF,TGTGCCAGCAGCCAAGCTAGCGGAGACTCCAATGAGCAGTTCTTC
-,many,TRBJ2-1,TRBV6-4,CASSEGGTPNEQFF,TGTGCCAGCAGTGAAGGAGGGACCCCCAATGAGCAGTTCTTC
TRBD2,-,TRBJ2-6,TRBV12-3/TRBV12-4,CACSLATSGGFSGANVLTF,TGTGCCTGCAGTTTAGCAACTAGCGGGGGATTCTCTGGGGCCAACGTCCTGACTTTC
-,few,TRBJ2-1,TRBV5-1,CASKFRDSNNEQFF,TGCGCCAGCAAATTCCGGGACTCGAACAATGAGCAGTTCTTC
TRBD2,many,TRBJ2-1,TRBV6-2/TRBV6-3,CASSPHGEGYNEQFF,TGTGCCAGCAGCCCACATGGGGAGGGTTACAATGAGCAGTTCTTC
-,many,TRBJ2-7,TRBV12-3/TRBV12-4,CASSLFGQHEQYF,TGTGCCAGCAGTTTATTTGGTCAGCACGAGCAGTACTTC
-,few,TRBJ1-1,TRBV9,CASSPREDGNTEAFF,TGTGCCAGCAGCCCAAGGGAGGACGGTAACACTGAAGCTTTCTTT
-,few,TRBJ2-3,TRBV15,CATSRDLAISTDTQYF,TGTGCCACCAGCAGGGACCTAGCGATCAGCACAGATACGCAGTATTTT
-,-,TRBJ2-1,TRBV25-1,CASSDGPDSFSYNEQFF,TGTGCCAGCAGTGATGGCCCGGACAGTTTCTCCTACAATGAGCAGTTCTTC
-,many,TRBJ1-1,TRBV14,CASSQWDKAEAFF,TGTGCCAGCAGCCAATGGGACAAAGCTGAAGCTTTCTTT
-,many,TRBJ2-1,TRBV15,CATSRVEDNEQFF,TGTGCCACCAGCAGAGTGGAGGACAATGAGCAGTTCTTC
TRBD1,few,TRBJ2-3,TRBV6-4,CASSYYRGGTDTQYF,TGTGCCAGCAGTTATTACAGGGGAGGCACAGATACGCAGTATTTT
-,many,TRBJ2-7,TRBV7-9,CASLDEYYEQYF,TGTGCCAGTTTGGACGAATACTACGAGCAGTACTTC
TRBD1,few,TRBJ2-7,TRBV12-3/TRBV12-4,CASSFMGQIVYEQYF,TGTGCCAGCAGTTTTATGGGACAGATTGTCTACGAGCAGTACTTC
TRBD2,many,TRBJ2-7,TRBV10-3,CAISELAGNSEQYF,TGTGCCATCAGTGAGCTAGCGGGGAATAGCGAGCAGTACTTC
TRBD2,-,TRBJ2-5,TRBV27,CASSLIRDYQETQYF,TGTGCCAGCAGTTTAATAAGGGACTATCAAGAGACCCAGTACTTC
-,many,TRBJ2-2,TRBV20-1,CSASHRLAWVDTGELFF,TGCAGTGCCAGTCATCGGTTGGCCTGGGTTGACACCGGGGAGCTGTTTTTT
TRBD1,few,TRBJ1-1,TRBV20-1,CSASSPGGITEAFF,TGCAGTGCTAGTTCGCCAGGGGGGATCACTGAAGCTTTCTTT
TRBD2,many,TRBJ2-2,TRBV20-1,CSARRSGHTGELFF,TGCAGTGCTAGGCGTAGCGGGCACACCGGGGAGCTGTTTTTT
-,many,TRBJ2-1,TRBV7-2,CASSLDGIGGYNEQFF,TGTGCCAGCAGCTTAGATGGGATAGGCGGTTACAATGAGCAGTTCTTC
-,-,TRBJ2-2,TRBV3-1,CASGGGARELFF,TGTGCCAGCGGTGGAGGGGCGAGGGAGCTGTTTTTT
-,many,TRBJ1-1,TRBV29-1,CSVVQMNTEAFF,TGCAGCGTTGTTCAGATGAACACTGAAGCTTTCTTT
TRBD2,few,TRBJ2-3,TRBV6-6,CASRQREVETQYF,TGTGCCAGCAGACAACGGGAGGTTGAGACGCAGTATTTT
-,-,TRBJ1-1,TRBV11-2,CASSEISGDMNTEASF,TGTGCCAGCAGCGAAATTTCAGGGGACATGAACACTGAAGCTTCCTTT
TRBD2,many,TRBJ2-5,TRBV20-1,CSAREASGGDSETQYF,TGCAGTGCTAGAGAAGCTAGCGGGGGGGACTCGGAGACCCAGTACTTC
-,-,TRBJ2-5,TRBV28,CASSNRIALEETQYF,TGTGCCAGCAGTAACAGGATTGCGCTGGAAGAGACCCAGTACTTC
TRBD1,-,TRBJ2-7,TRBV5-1,CASSLSGRGLYEQYF,TGCGCCAGCAGCTTGTCGGGCAGGGGGCTTTACGAGCAGTACTTC
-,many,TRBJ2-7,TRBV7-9,CASSRGSSVSYEQYF,TGTGCCAGCAGCCGTGGTTCTAGCGTGTCCTACGAGCAGTACTTC
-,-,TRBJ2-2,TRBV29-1,CSVLLGVGELFF,TGCAGCGTCCTTCTTGGGGTCGGGGAGCTGTTTTTT
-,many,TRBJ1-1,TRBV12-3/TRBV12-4,CASSTSTLRDTEAFF,-
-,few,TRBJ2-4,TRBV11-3,CAGPSPLRQDF,TGTGCTGGTCCTTCCCCTCTTAGACAGGACTTC
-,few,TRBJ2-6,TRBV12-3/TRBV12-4,CASPGPGANVLTF,TGTGCCAGTCCCGGCCCGGGGGCCAACGTCCTGACTTTC
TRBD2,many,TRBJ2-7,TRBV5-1,CASSLGVSGSYEQYF,TGCGCCAGCAGCTTGGGGGTTAGCGGGAGCTACGAGCAGTACTTC
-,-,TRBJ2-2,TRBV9,CASSVGSAGELFF,TGTGCCAGCAGCGTAGGGTCCGCCGGGGAGCTGTTTTTT